One TCR beta chain is described in this entry. Its antigen is as yet unknown. Other DNA sequences from this sample encode an identical CDR3 as well. V shed 3 bases and J shed 7 bases, with 9 bases lying between them. The CDR3 loop spans 11 amino acids. Per the germline V gene, CDR1 is SQVTM and CDR2 is ANQGSEA. The sample is drawn from a study of CD8+ T cells in alopecia areata. General study results and limits: Scalp clonality, together with expanded CD8+ clones among the top 100, fell significantly with tofacitinib. Scalp and blood samples kept many expanded lesional clones throughout tofacitinib. Affected lesional scalp, above all in alopecia totalis/universalis, was more clonal than normal scalp.

The treatment was: oral pan-JAK inhibitor, 5-10 mg twice daily. Alopecia areata patients gave lesional scalp punch biopsies and peripheral blood samples. Following extraction, RNA underwent reverse transcription to cDNA, which served as the sequencing template. The table came from immunoSEQ multiplex PCR; TCRdb's copy has only in-frame clones and leaves some out. The sample includes 150,000 to 200,000 clones, about three fifths of them seen just once. Specimen: CD4+ T cells sorted from blood, collected at week 4, from a patient treated with tofacitinib. The chain couples TRBV29-1 to TRBJ1-2; tentatively, D is TRBD1 (5 bases). The sequence was obtained from a human donor with alopecia areata. CDR3 DNA: TGCAGCGTTGAGATGGGGGTTGGCTACACCTTC. As protein: CSVEMGVGYTF.